This T cell receptor beta chain was obtained from a study of T cells in narcolepsy. Study observations and caveats: Some memory CD4+ repertoires had no autoreactive clone sequences.

This table comes from immunoSEQ multiplex PCR, and its TCRdb copy is limited to in-frame clones, with some not included. This table holds about 40,000 clones, approximately 88% found once. Germline loops: CDR1 MNHNY, CDR2 SVGAGI (reference sequence). This CDR3 is built from 15 residues. V lost 0 bases, J lost 5 bases, and 13 bases lay in between. A note on this clone: Its antigen is still unknown.

The sequence derives from a human donor with narcolepsy. The sample comprised CD45RA- memory CD4+ T cells from PBMCs. The chain recombines TRBV6-6 with TRBJ1-2, with D possibly TRBD1 on 5 matching bases. CDR3 nucleotide sequence: TGTGCCAGCAGTTACTCCGGGGAGGGGACTTATGGCTACACCTTC. Protein sequence: CASSYSGEGTYGYTF.